This entry lists 27 T cell receptor beta chains sequenced from one sample in a study of OX40 agonist ivuxolimab in advanced cancers. Measured with immunoSEQ multiplex PCR; TCRdb has only the in-frame clones, and not every one. The data show approximately 68,000 clones, about 89% seen once. Here the sequenced sample was CD4+ or CD8+ T cells sorted from blood, taken in a trial of the OX40 agonist ivuxolimab. These receptors were taken from an adult with an advanced solid tumor such as melanoma, head and neck, liver or kidney cancer.

On this clone: The CDR3 end shows no conserved phenylalanine or tryptophan, and so a read error is likely. The DNA is omitted, as the CDR3 cannot be located on it reliably, and the CDR3 follows TCRdb's listing. The CDR3 reads CSVETGAV. The V and J genes are TRBV29-1 and TRBJ1-1. The germline V gene has CDR1 SQVTM and CDR2 ANQGSEA. The CDR3 spans 8 residues, counting both ends.

V usage is TRBV9 and J usage is TRBJ2-1, with 8 bases matching TRBD2. CDR1 and CDR2 (germline): SGDLS, YYNGEE. After removal of 4 bases from V and 8 bases from J, the junction contained 14 bases not matched to a gene. The CDR3 contains 16 residues. CDR3 nucleotides: TGTGCCAGCAGCCCCCGGTATTCAGCGGGAGCCCATGAGCAGTTCTTC. It yields the protein CASSPRYSAGAHEQFF. The whole variable domain, remainder taken from reference TRBV9 and TRBJ2-1, is DSGVTQTPKHLITATGQRVTLRCSPRSGDLSVYWYQQSLDQGLQFLIQYYNGEERAKGNILERFSAQQFPDLHSELNLSSLELGDSALYFCASSPRYSAGAHEQFFGPGTRLTVL.

This sequence joins TRBV21-1 and TRBJ1-5; TRBD1, the table's D call, lacks a check against the DNA. TRBV21-1 is shown as a pseudogene. This CDR3 has 15 amino acids. In nucleotides, the CDR3 is TGTGCCAGCCCGGGGACAGGGTATGAGAATCAGCCCCAGCATTTT. Protein sequence: CASPGTGYENQPQHF.

The table lists this clone with a count of one. The chain joins TRBV11-2 to TRBJ2-2; TRBD1 matches at 12 bases. This CDR3 region has 16 residues. Germline V gives CDR1 SGHAT, CDR2 FQNNGV. J lost 4 bases, V lost 0 bases, and 0 bases had no gene match. CDR3 amino acids: CASSLEGQGATGELFF. In nucleotides, the CDR3 is TGTGCCAGCAGCTTAGAGGGACAGGGGGCCACCGGGGAGCTGTTTTTT.

The chain employs TRBV7-2 and TRBJ2-5, with 8 bases identical to TRBD2. This CDR3 is 15 amino acids long. Germline assignment: CDR1 SGHTA and CDR2 FQGNSA. V lost 5 bases, J lost 4 bases, and 9 bases stayed unmatched. The CDR3 region has the DNA TGTGCCAGCAGCCTCGGTCCGGGGGGGCGAGAGACCCAGTACTTC. Amino acids: CASSLGPGGRETQYF.

This chain uses TRBV14 with TRBJ2-6; 8 bases are shared with TRBD1. V shed 0 bases and J 0 bases; nucleotides not matched to a gene: 10. Looked up from germline, CDR1 is SGHDN and CDR2 is FVKESK. The CDR3 is 20 amino acids. DNA of the CDR3: TGTGCCAGCAGCCAAGACAGACGGACAGGGACAATCTCTGGGGCCAACGTCCTGACTTTC. It specifies CASSQDRRTGTISGANVLTF.

The rearrangement links TRBV28 to TRBJ1-4; D may be TRBD1 (5 bases). This CDR3 comprises 12 residues. The ends were cut back, 5 bases at V and 7 bases at J, with 8 bases in the middle. Looked up from germline, CDR1 is MDHEN and CDR2 is SYDVKM. DNA of the CDR3: TGTGCCAGCAGTACCGGGACTGAAAAACTGTTTTTT. Residues: CASSTGTEKLFF.

This chain connects TRBV14 to TRBJ2-2, with 7 bases aligning to TRBD2. The CDR3 covers 17 residues. Per the germline V gene, CDR1 is SGHDN and CDR2 is FVKESK. J was trimmed by 2 bases and V by 3 bases; bases with no gene match: 9. The CDR3 DNA sequence: TGTGCCAGCAGCCACCGAATTACGGGACTAAACACCGGGGAGCTGTTTTTT. Translation: CASSHRITGLNTGELFF. Full variable domain (outside the CDR3, taken from reference TRBV14 and TRBJ2-2): EAGVTQFPSHSVIEKGQTVTLRCDPISGHDNLYWYRRVMGKEIKFLLHFVKESKQDESGMPNNRFLAERTGGTYSTLKVQPAELEDSGVYFCASSHRITGLNTGELFFGEGSRLTVL.

The chain is built from TRBV19 and TRBJ1-5; possible D gene TRBD1, 6 bases. The germline CDR1 and CDR2 sequences are LNHDA and SQIVND (reference sequence). The CDR3 has 13 amino acids. Trimming took off 5 bases at V and 2 bases at J, with 7 bases between the two ends. The chain's CDR3 is CASSAGGNQPQHF. The CDR3 DNA follows: TGTGCCAGTAGTGCAGGGGGCAATCAGCCCCAGCATTTT.

The CDR3 loop reads CASSNRPGQSNEKLFF. The CDR3, as DNA: TGTGCCAGCTCCAACCGTCCGGGACAGTCTAATGAAAAACTGTTTTTT. The chain uses TRBV18 and TRBJ1-4, with TRBD1 matching over 7 bases. Germline V gene data show CDR1 as KGHSH and CDR2 as LQKENI. This CDR3 spans 16 amino acids. V lost 6 bases and J lost 3; bases outside the gene matches: 10.

CDR3 loop: CASSIDLRRENEQYF. The CDR3 bases are TGTGCCAGTAGTATAGATCTCCGGCGGGAGAACGAGCAGTACTTC. V and J are TRBV19 and TRBJ2-5, with 7 bases aligning to TRBD2. The assigned J gene may be wrong: the sequence end matches TRBJ2-7 better. The CDR3 has 15 residues. Germline-derived CDR1 and CDR2 are LNHDA and SQIVND (reference sequence).

The chain joins TRBV2 to TRBJ1-2; no reliable D call. The CDR3 is 12 amino acids. CDR1 SNHLY and CDR2 FYNNEI come from the germline V gene. Between the trimmed V and J ends, which lost 5 bases and 8 bases, there was a span of 12 bases. Written as DNA, the CDR3 is TGTGCCAGCAGTCCGCCTCTGGGCGGCTACACCTTC. It yields the protein CASSPPLGGYTF. Using reference TRBV2 and TRBJ1-2 for the parts outside the CDR3, the full variable domain is EPEVTQTPSHQVTQMGQEVILRCVPISNHLYFYWYRQILGQKVEFLVSFYNNEISEKSEIFDDQFSVERPDGSNFTLKIRSTKLEDSAMYFCASSPPLGGYTFGSGTRLTVV.

The chain employs TRBV18 and TRBJ2-5; 10 bases fit TRBD2. Trimming cost V 5 bases and J 1 base; bases outside gene matches: 4. This CDR3 contains 15 residues. The germline CDR1 and CDR2 sequences are KGHSH and LQKENI. CDR3 sequence: CASSSTSGSQETQYF. CDR3 DNA sequence: TGTGCCAGCTCATCGACTAGCGGGTCCCAAGAGACCCAGTACTTC.

The chain uses TRBV2 and TRBJ2-4; D ambiguous. Germline V gene sequence: CDR1 SNHLY, CDR2 FYNNEI. CDR3 length: 14 residues. Trimming removed 6 bases from V and 4 bases from J, with 13 bases in between. CDR3 residues: CASREKAVKNIQYF. Here the CDR3 DNA reads TGTGCCAGCAGAGAAAAGGCGGTAAAAAACATTCAGTACTTC.

The V and J genes are TRBV7-9 and TRBJ2-3, with TRBD2 identical over 11 bases. This CDR3 is built from 15 residues. Germline V gene sequence: CDR1 SEHNR, CDR2 FQNEAQ (reference sequence). V lost 4 bases to trimming and J lost 4 bases; unmatched junction nucleotides: 4. The CDR3: CASSSSGGKADTQYF. CDR3 DNA sequence: TGTGCCAGCAGCTCTAGCGGGGGGAAGGCAGATACGCAGTATTTT. Complete variable domain (other parts from reference TRBV7-9 and TRBJ2-3): DTGVSQNPRHKITKRGQNVTFRCDPISEHNRLYWYRQTLGQGPEFLTYFQNEAQLEKSRLLSDRFSAERPKGSFSTLEIQRTEQGDSAMYLCASSSSGGKADTQYFGPGTRLTVL.

The chain recombines TRBV6-1 with TRBJ2-2; 12 nucleotides match TRBD2. Trimming cost V 7 bases and J 6 bases; bases outside gene matches: 3. Germline CDR1 and CDR2: MNHNS and SASEGT. The CDR3 has 14 residues. The CDR3 region has the DNA TGTGCCAGCACTTGGACTAGCGGGGCCGGGGAGCTGTTTTTT. Translated, it gives CASTWTSGAGELFF.

The chain links TRBV13 to TRBJ2-7, with D uncertain. Germline values: CDR1 PRHDT, CDR2 FYEKMQ (reference sequence). CDR3 length: 13 amino acids. The germline V and J ends were trimmed by 1 base and 3 bases, with 7 bases remaining between them. The CDR3 reads CASSLVSGYEQYF. The CDR3 DNA is TGTGCCAGCAGCTTAGTTTCGGGCTACGAGCAGTACTTC.

J is TRBJ2-3 and V is TRBV25-1; no definite D call. Germline CDR1 is MGHDK and CDR2 is SYGVNS. The CDR3 sequence is 12 residues long. Deletions cut 3 bases from V and 8 bases from J, with 9 bases between. CDR3 DNA: TGTGCCAGCAGTGAGGATTTTGGTACGCAGTATTTT. Its translation: CASSEDFGTQYF. The full variable domain, in which reference TRBV25-1 and TRBJ2-3 provide the parts outside the CDR3, is EADIYQTPRYLVIGTGKKITLECSQTMGHDKMYWYQQDPGMELHLIHYSYGVNSTEKGDLSSESTVSRIRTEHFPLTLESARPSHTSQYLCASSEDFGTQYFGPGTRLTVL.

The V gene is TRBV25-1, the J gene TRBJ1-1, with 9 bases aligning to TRBD1. Germline V CDR1 and CDR2: MGHDK, SYGVNS. Trimming cost V 4 bases and J 0 bases; bases outside gene matches: 9. The CDR3 sequence is 17 residues long. This CDR3 reads CASSGGQGTLMNTEAFF. CDR3 nucleotide sequence: TGTGCCAGCAGTGGCGGACAGGGGACATTAATGAACACTGAAGCTTTCTTT.

V and J are TRBV18 and TRBJ2-3; TRBD1 might be the D (6 bases). V lost 8 bases and J 2 bases, leaving 11 bases between the germline ends. Germline V gene lookup returns CDR1 KGHSH and CDR2 LQKENI. The CDR3 loop spans 13 amino acids. The CDR3 protein is CASTGTNTDTQYF. The CDR3 bases are TGTGCCAGCACCGGGACAAACACAGATACGCAGTATTTT.

V and J are TRBV10-1 and TRBJ1-1; 8 bases line up with TRBD1. V shed 6 bases and J 4 bases; nucleotides not matched to a gene: 7. Per the germline V gene, CDR1 is WNHNN and CDR2 is SYGVQD (reference sequence). The length of the CDR3 is 14 residues. In DNA form, the CDR3 reads TGCGCCAGCAGGGCAGGGACAGGACCCACTGAAGCTTTCTTT. Translating it yields CASRAGTGPTEAFF.

The gene calls are TRBV27 and TRBJ1-6; 8 bases agree with TRBD1. Unmatched junction bases numbered 3, after V lost 2 bases and J lost 6 bases. This CDR3 has 15 residues. Per germline, CDR1 MNHEY and CDR2 SMNVEV (reference sequence). CDR3 region: CASSLTTGGNSPLHF. CDR3 nucleotides: TGTGCCAGCAGTTTAACCACAGGGGGTAATTCACCCCTCCACTTT.

V usage is TRBV11-2 and J usage is TRBJ2-1; TRBD2 might be the D (6 bases). V lost 2 bases and J lost 4, with 12 bases in between. The CDR3 has 15 residues. Germline CDR1 reads SGHAT; CDR2 reads FQNNGV. CDR3: CASSLLGGPYNEQFF. CDR3 in DNA: TGTGCCAGCAGCTTACTGGGGGGACCGTACAATGAGCAGTTCTTC.

The chain employs TRBV11-2 and TRBJ1-2, with TRBD1 matching over 7 bases. Germline trimming cut 5 bases from V and 7 bases from J; bases unmatched to any gene: 4. CDR3 length: 12 amino acids. Germline V gene lookup returns CDR1 SGHAT and CDR2 FQNNGV. The DNA for the CDR3 is TGTGCCAGCAGCCAGGGACAGAGTGGCTACACCTTC. This encodes CASSQGQSGYTF.

This clone was counted a few times. The chain links TRBV4-2 to TRBJ1-2; unclear D gene. Between the trimmed V and J ends, which lost 0 bases and 1 base, there was a span of 12 bases. CDR1 is LGHNA and CDR2 is YNFKEQ in the germline V gene. The CDR3 loop spans 16 amino acids. The CDR3 loop reads CASSQELDGSNYGYTF. The CDR3 nucleotides read TGTGCCAGCAGCCAAGAATTGGACGGTAGTAACTATGGCTACACCTTC.

The genes are TRBV18 and TRBJ2-7; 9 bases align to TRBD1. The CDR3 covers 14 residues. V lost 6 bases and J lost 5; bases outside the gene matches: 8. Per germline, CDR1 KGHSH and CDR2 LQKENI. DNA of the CDR3: TGTGCCAGCTCGGGACAGGGAGTGAGGGACGAGCAGTACTTC. Translation gives CASSGQGVRDEQYF.

This clone appeared a single time. The chain joins TRBV28 to TRBJ2-3, with 9 bases that match TRBD1. Germline V CDR1 and CDR2: MDHEN, SYDVKM. The CDR3 is made up of 15 amino acids. The trim removed 4 bases at V and 3 bases at J, leaving 5 bases unmatched. CDR3 in DNA: TGTGCCAGCAGTTCCGCGGGACAGGGAACAGATACGCAGTATTTT. Protein: CASSSAGQGTDTQYF. The entire variable domain, with the rest obtained from reference TRBV28 and TRBJ2-3, is as follows: DVKVTQSSRYLVKRTGEKVFLECVQDMDHENMFWYRQDPGLGLRLIYFSYDVKMKEKGDIPEGYSVSREKKERFSLILESASTNQTSMYLCASSSAGQGTDTQYFGPGTRLTVL.